A selection of T cell receptor beta chains follows, all from one sample in a study of spatial heterogeneity in lung cancer. TCRdb recomputed calls from the 5' RACE reads with MiXCR, one row per CDR3 protein. Here the sample spans more than 95,000 distinct CDR3 sequences, more than 10% being singletons. Here the sequenced sample was PBMCs, taken at follow-up. The receptors come from a male donor with early-stage non-small cell lung cancer. Both conserved end residues are part of each CDR3. Each record gives: D gene, CDR3 length, J gene, clone size, V gene, CDR3 DNA, CDR3 protein. The D gene is left open where the match is weak. Rows give clone size only sometimes, using once, few, many, or a class for an expanded clone.

d_gene: -; len: 13; j_gene: TRBJ2-1; abundance: many; v_gene: TRBV10-3; CDR3nt: TGTGCCATCAGTGGGCGAGCGAACAATGAGCAGTTCTTC; CDR3aa: CAISGRANNEQFF
d_gene: -; len: 15; j_gene: TRBJ2-5; abundance: many; v_gene: TRBV12-3/TRBV12-4; CDR3nt: TGTGCCAGCAGTTTGGGAGGGACAAACCAAGAGACCCAGTACTTC; CDR3aa: CASSLGGTNQETQYF
d_gene: TRBD1; len: 13; j_gene: TRBJ2-2; abundance: -; v_gene: TRBV20-1; CDR3nt: TGCAGTTCAGAGAGGGGGCTCACCGGGGAGCTGTTTTTT; CDR3aa: CSSERGLTGELFF
d_gene: TRBD1; len: 15; j_gene: TRBJ2-1; abundance: -; v_gene: TRBV6-5; CDR3nt: TGTGCCAGCAGTTACTCCCCACAGGGGGGCAATGAGCAGTTCTTC; CDR3aa: CASSYSPQGGNEQFF
d_gene: -; len: 14; j_gene: TRBJ2-2; abundance: -; v_gene: TRBV10-3; CDR3nt: TGTGCCATCAGTGAGGGATACACACCGGGAGAGCTGTTTTTT; CDR3aa: CAISEGYTPGELFF
d_gene: -; len: 11; j_gene: TRBJ2-1; abundance: -; v_gene: TRBV5-5; CDR3nt: TGTGCCAGCAGTACCGCCCACGAGCAGTGCTTC; CDR3aa: CASSTAHEQCF
d_gene: TRBD1; len: 14; j_gene: TRBJ2-5; abundance: many; v_gene: TRBV5-4; CDR3nt: TGTGCCAGCAGAAAGACAGGGGGAAGAGAGACCCAGTACTTC; CDR3aa: CASRKTGGRETQYF
d_gene: -; len: 14; j_gene: TRBJ2-6; abundance: -; v_gene: TRBV18; CDR3nt: TGTGCCAGCTCCGGGGGCCCTGGGGCCAACGTCCTGACTTTC; CDR3aa: CASSGGPGANVLTF
d_gene: -; len: 14; j_gene: TRBJ1-4; abundance: few; v_gene: TRBV5-6; CDR3nt: TGTGCCAGCAGGCCTCAAGGGGGGAATGAAAAACTGTTTTTT; CDR3aa: CASRPQGGNEKLFF
d_gene: -; len: 15; j_gene: TRBJ2-5; abundance: many; v_gene: TRBV4-2; CDR3nt: TGTGCCAGCAGCCAAGATGAAGGAACCAAAGAGACCCAGTACTTC; CDR3aa: CASSQDEGTKETQYF
d_gene: -; len: 17; j_gene: TRBJ2-5; abundance: many; v_gene: TRBV6-2/TRBV6-3; CDR3nt: TGTGCCAGCAGCCCTTTAGGCGGACAGCGATCTCAAGAGACCCAGTACTTC; CDR3aa: CASSPLGGQRSQETQYF
d_gene: TRBD2; len: 16; j_gene: TRBJ2-7; abundance: few; v_gene: TRBV27; CDR3nt: TGTGCCAGCAGTTGGCCCCCGGGACTAGCATCCTACGAGCAGTACTTC; CDR3aa: CASSWPPGLASYEQYF
d_gene: -; len: 15; j_gene: TRBJ1-1; abundance: -; v_gene: TRBV15; CDR3nt: TGTGCCACCAGCAAAGAAAGGGGTGGGCGGACTGAAGCTTTCTTT; CDR3aa: CATSKERGGRTEAFF
d_gene: -; len: 14; j_gene: TRBJ1-5; abundance: -; v_gene: TRBV7-9; CDR3nt: TGTGCCAGCAGCTTAGAGAGTAGCAATCAGCCCCAGCATTTT; CDR3aa: CASSLESSNQPQHF